This TCR beta chain comes out of a study of blood T cell repertoires in COVID-19. Study as a whole: In each case, the material was cDNA or gDNA derived from T cells, B-cell-depleted T cells, or PBMCs.

In the authors' workflow: From reference gene primer amplification, estimates of nucleated cell counts were derived. Data came from immunoSEQ multiplex PCR; TCRdb stores just in-frame clones and leaves some out. V, J and clone size reflect that table, while D and trimming were determined from the DNA. Here the sample spans 150,000 to 200,000 clones, about 80% being singletons. This CDR3 spans 12 amino acids. Per the germline V gene, CDR1 is MNHEY and CDR2 is SVGAGI. V was clipped by 6 bases and J by 0 bases, with 5 bases between them. The chain employs TRBV6-5 and TRBJ1-1; D remains ambiguous. The sample taken for sequencing was peripheral blood. This sequence originates from a woman in her seventies with acute or convalescent COVID-19. The CDR3 loop is CASREMNTEAFF. In DNA, the CDR3 is TGTGCCAGCAGAGAGATGAACACTGAAGCTTTCTTT.